The 15 T cell receptor beta chains listed next were all sequenced from one sample in a study of blood T cell repertoires in COVID-19. Sequenced by immunoSEQ multiplex PCR; TCRdb stores in-frame clones only, minus some. The data show 200,000 to 250,000 clones, 88% seen once. The sequencing sample was made of peripheral blood. These TCRs come from a man younger than 30 with active or convalescent COVID-19.

This chain connects TRBV5-6 to TRBJ2-5, with a weak D call TRBD2 (5 bases). CDR3 length equals 15 residues. Germline V gives CDR1 SGHDT, CDR2 YYEEEE. V was pared by 0 bases and J by 2 bases, with 11 bases between. In nucleotides, the CDR3 is TGTGCCAGCAGCTTGGCGGCGGGTTTACAAGAGACCCAGTACTTC. It is translated as CASSLAAGLQETQYF. The full variable domain, rest sourced from reference TRBV5-6 and TRBJ2-5, is DAGVTQSPTHLIKTRGQQVTLRCSPKSGHDTVSWYQQALGQGPQFIFQYYEEEERQRGNFPDRFSGHQFPNYSSELNVNALLLGDSALYLCASSLAAGLQETQYFGPGTRLLVL.

This chain links TRBV6-2 or TRBV6-3 with TRBJ2-3; tentative D call: TRBD2 (6 bases). The CDR3 consists of 12 residues. The germline CDR1 and CDR2 sequences are MNHEY and SVGEGT. Between the trimmed V and J ends, which lost 2 bases and 12 bases, there was a span of 12 bases. The CDR3 region has the DNA TGTGCCAGCAGTTACCGGGGGACTGTTCAGTATTTT. This codes for CASSYRGTVQYF.

The gene calls are TRBV6-1 and TRBJ1-2; no clear D gene. CDR1 and CDR2 from the germline V gene are MNHNS and SASEGT. This CDR3 comprises 13 residues. V shed 2 bases and J shed 8 bases, with 12 bases lying between them. Written as DNA, the CDR3 is TGTGCCAGCAGTGAAAACAGCCTCTGGGGCTACACCTTC. As protein: CASSENSLWGYTF.

The chain combines TRBV5-6 with TRBJ2-7, with D possibly being TRBD1 (5 bases). Germline V gives CDR1 SGHDT, CDR2 YYEEEE. The CDR3 runs 12 residues. V was pared by 1 base and J by 3 bases, with 5 bases between. CDR3 nucleotides: TGTGCCAGCAGCTTGCAGGGCTACGAGCAGTACTTC. Encoded protein: CASSLQGYEQYF.

The chain couples TRBV11-2 to TRBJ2-7; no definite D call. Germline V gene data show CDR1 as SGHAT and CDR2 as FQNNGV. The CDR3 has 15 residues. V dropped 0 bases and J dropped 6 bases, with 15 bases sitting between them. The CDR3 reads CASSLEVAGLPEQYF. The CDR3 coding sequence is TGTGCCAGCAGCTTAGAGGTAGCTGGTCTTCCCGAGCAGTACTTC.

This clone showed up just once. The chain recombines TRBV6-2 or TRBV6-3 with TRBJ1-5; D perhaps matches TRBD1 (6 bases). Germline assignment: CDR1 MNHEY and CDR2 SVGEGT. V lost 0 bases and J 0 bases, leaving 18 bases between the germline ends. There are 19 residues in the CDR3. The CDR3 coding sequence is TGTGCCAGCAGTTACTCGGCTGGGGGCCAATTATATAGCAATCAGCCCCAGCATTTT. Residues: CASSYSAGGQLYSNQPQHF.

This sequence joins TRBV1 and TRBJ2-7; the table assigns TRBD1, which was not confirmed against the DNA. TRBV1 is labeled a pseudogene. The CDR3 is 12 residues long. CDR3 coding DNA: TGCACCAGTATACAGGGGGCCTACGAGCAGTACTTC. Translated: CTSIQGAYEQYF.

The chain joins TRBV11-2 to TRBJ2-2, with 11 positions matching TRBD2. Trimming cost V 5 bases and J 3 bases; bases outside gene matches: 5. Germline CDR1 SGHAT, CDR2 FQNNGV. This CDR3 region has 16 residues. The CDR3 spells CASSPRTSGYTGELFF. CDR3 nucleotide sequence: TGTGCCAGCAGCCCGCGGACTAGCGGGTACACCGGGGAGCTGTTTTTT.

About this clone: At the DNA level, this CDR3 is encoded by other sequences in the same sample as well. Here the CDR3 DNA reads TGTGCCAGCAGCTCCACCGGGGGGTCCGGAAACACCATATATTTT. This codes for CASSSTGGSGNTIYF. V usage is TRBV3-1 (or the pseudogene TRBV3-2) and J usage is TRBJ1-3; tentatively, D is TRBD1 (5 bases). V was pared by 5 bases and J by 4 bases, with 15 bases between. The CDR3 runs 15 residues. Germline V gives CDR1 LGHDT, CDR2 YNNKEL (reference sequence).

This rearrangement joins TRBV10-3 to TRBJ2-5; no clear D gene. Germline V lookup: CDR1 ENHRY, CDR2 SYGVKD. The CDR3 is 13 residues long. V shed 4 bases and J shed 2 bases, with 8 bases lying between them. CDR3 loop: CAISGSSQETQYF. The CDR3 region has the DNA TGTGCCATCAGTGGGAGCAGTCAAGAGACCCAGTACTTC.

The chain uses TRBV7-9 and TRBJ1-5, with D perhaps matching TRBD1 (5 bases). CDR1 SEHNR and CDR2 FQNEAQ come from the germline V gene (reference sequence). Deletions cut 0 bases from V and 4 bases from J, with 13 bases between. The CDR3 runs to 16 residues. Here the CDR3 reads CASSLAQWGDNQPQHF. CDR3 DNA: TGTGCCAGCAGCTTAGCGCAGTGGGGGGATAATCAGCCCCAGCATTTT. The full variable domain, in which reference TRBV7-9 and TRBJ1-5 provide the parts outside the CDR3, is DTGVSQNPRHKITKRGQNVTFRCDPISEHNRLYWYRQTLGQGPEFLTYFQNEAQLEKSRLLSDRFSAERPKGSFSTLEIQRTEQGDSAMYLCASSLAQWGDNQPQHFGDGTRLSIL.

V gene TRBV15 combines with J gene TRBJ2-7; D possibly corresponds to TRBD1 (6 bases). In germline, CDR1 is LNHNV, CDR2 YYDKDF (reference sequence). With 6 bases removed from V and 3 bases from J, the gap between germline ends came to 12 bases. CDR3 size: 13 residues. CDR3 loop: CATSLTGNYEQYF. The DNA for the CDR3 is TGTGCCACCAGTCTCACAGGGAACTACGAGCAGTACTTC.

The chain employs TRBV4-2 and TRBJ1-2; TRBD1 agrees at 7 bases. The CDR3 sequence is 13 residues long. With 1 base clipped from V and 7 bases from J, the junction kept 3 bases outside the gene matches. CDR1 LGHNA and CDR2 YNFKEQ come from the germline V gene. Here the CDR3 reads CASSQGDRVGYTF. The CDR3 DNA reads TGTGCCAGCAGCCAAGGAGACAGGGTTGGCTACACCTTC.

As concerns this clone: Other nucleotide sequences in the sample specify the same CDR3. The rearrangement joins TRBV5-1 to TRBJ1-6; 8 nucleotides agree with TRBD1. The CDR3 loop spans 15 amino acids. The trim removed 0 bases at V and 5 bases at J, leaving 1 base unmatched. Germline V gene sequence: CDR1 SGHRS, CDR2 YFSETQ. This chain's CDR3 is CASSLARGHNSPLHF. Written as DNA, the CDR3 is TGCGCCAGCAGCTTGGCCAGGGGGCATAATTCACCCCTCCACTTT.

The chain employs TRBV7-2 and TRBJ2-4, with D perhaps matching TRBD2 (6 bases). Germline loops: CDR1 SGHTA, CDR2 FQGNSA. V was trimmed by 0 bases and J by 9 bases, leaving 12 bases between them. The CDR3 covers 14 residues. CDR3 nucleotide sequence: TGTGCCAGCAGCTTAGCCGGGACCGGGGGCATTCAGTACTTC. This sequence encodes CASSLAGTGGIQYF.